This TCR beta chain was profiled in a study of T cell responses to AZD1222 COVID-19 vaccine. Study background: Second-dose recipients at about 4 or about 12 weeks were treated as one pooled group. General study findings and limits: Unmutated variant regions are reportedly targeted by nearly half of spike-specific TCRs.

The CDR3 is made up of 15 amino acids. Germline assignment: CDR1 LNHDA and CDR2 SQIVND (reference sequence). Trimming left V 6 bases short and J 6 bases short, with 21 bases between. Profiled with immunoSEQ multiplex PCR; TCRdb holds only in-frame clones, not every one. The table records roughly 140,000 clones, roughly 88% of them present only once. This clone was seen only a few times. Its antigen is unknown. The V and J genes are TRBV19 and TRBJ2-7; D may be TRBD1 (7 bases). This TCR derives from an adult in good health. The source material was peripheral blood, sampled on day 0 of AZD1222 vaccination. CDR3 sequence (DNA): TGTGCCAGTAGCAGGGGGGACAGTCGATTCCCCGAGCAGTACTTC. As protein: CASSRGDSRFPEQYF.